Below, 25 T cell receptor beta chains from the same sample are listed, as sequenced in a study of blood T cell repertoires in COVID-19. Sequenced by immunoSEQ multiplex PCR; TCRdb stores in-frame clones only, minus some. The table shows more than 70,000 clones, with 80% occurring only once. The sequenced sample was peripheral blood. Receptors originate from a woman between 65 and 79 years old with acute or convalescent COVID-19.

The chain carries TRBV5-4 and TRBJ2-3; possibly TRBD2 for D (6 bases). The CDR3 is 13 residues long. Trimming removed 3 bases at V and 6 bases at J, with 11 bases between. Germline V CDR1 and CDR2: SGHNT, YYREEE (reference sequence). This chain's CDR3 is CASSYRTIDTQYF. The CDR3 coding sequence is TGTGCCAGCAGCTACAGGACTATCGATACGCAGTATTTT.

The CDR3 loop reads CASSQEGTTVVDEQFF. CDR3 nucleotide sequence: TGTGCCAGCAGCCAAGAAGGGACAACGGTGGTCGATGAGCAGTTCTTC. The gene calls are TRBV4-2 and TRBJ2-1; D is possibly TRBD1 (6 bases). CDR1 is LGHNA, CDR2 YNFKEQ, per germline. V dropped 0 bases and J dropped 8 bases, with 17 bases sitting between them. This CDR3 has 16 residues.

The CDR3 DNA is TGTGCCAGCAGCCCGGGACTAGCGGGAGTTAATACGCAGTATTTT. Amino acids: CASSPGLAGVNTQYF. The chain links TRBV7-7 to TRBJ2-3; 14 bases map to TRBD2. From germline, CDR1 is SSHAT and CDR2 FNYEAQ (reference sequence). The V gene end was trimmed by 5 bases and the J gene end by 7 bases; junction bases not matched to a gene: 5. The CDR3 length is 15 residues.

The rearrangement uses TRBV30 and TRBJ1-4; TRBD1 is a possible D gene (6 bases). Germline CDR1 is GTSNPN and CDR2 is SVGIG (reference sequence). The V gene lost 3 bases and the J gene lost 6 bases, with 11 bases spanning the gap. This CDR3 is built from 13 residues. CDR3 sequence (DNA): TGTGCCTGGAGCCCGGGACAAGATGAAAAACTGTTTTTT. Translation: CAWSPGQDEKLFF.

This sequence joins TRBV19 and TRBJ2-1, with D perhaps matching TRBD2 (5 bases). Germline V CDR1 and CDR2: LNHDA, SQIVND (reference sequence). This CDR3 is 13 amino acids long. V was pared by 6 bases and J by 2 bases, with 8 bases between. CDR3 DNA sequence: TGTGCCAGTAGGGACTCCCCCTACAATGAGCAGTTCTTC. Encoded protein: CASRDSPYNEQFF.

V and J are TRBV7-6 and TRBJ2-2, with 12 bases fitting TRBD2. Germline-derived CDR1 and CDR2 are SGHVS and FNYEAQ. Trimming removed 4 bases from V and 0 bases from J; junction bases left unmatched: 6. The CDR3 totals 18 residues. CDR3 residues: CASSSSPSGGANTGELFF. CDR3 nucleotide sequence: TGTGCCAGCAGCTCCTCCCCTAGCGGGGGGGCGAACACCGGGGAGCTGTTTTTT.

The gene calls are TRBV5-4 and TRBJ1-2; no reliable D call. V shed 0 bases and J shed 4 bases, with 10 bases lying between them. Per the germline V gene, CDR1 is SGHNT and CDR2 is YYREEE (reference sequence). The CDR3 consists of 14 residues. The CDR3 sequence is CASSLDRESYGYTF. CDR3 in DNA: TGTGCCAGCAGCTTGGACAGAGAATCCTATGGCTACACCTTC. Complete variable domain (other parts from reference TRBV5-4 and TRBJ1-2): ETGVTQSPTHLIKTRGQQVTLRCSSQSGHNTVSWYQQALGQGPQFIFQYYREEENGRGNFPPRFSGLQFPNYSSELNVNALELDDSALYLCASSLDRESYGYTFGSGTRLTVV.

The J gene is TRBJ2-1, the V gene TRBV3-1 (or the pseudogene TRBV3-2); 10 bases align to TRBD2. The junction had 1 base not matched to a gene; V was cut back by 1 base and J by 4 bases. The germline CDR1 and CDR2 sequences are LGHDT and YNNKEL (reference sequence). This CDR3 has 15 amino acids. CDR3 DNA sequence: TGTGCCAGCAGCCAAGCACTAGCGGGATACAATGAGCAGTTCTTC. As protein: CASSQALAGYNEQFF.

V gene TRBV18 combines with J gene TRBJ2-1; TRBD1 agrees at 8 bases. V was pared by 3 bases and J by 5 bases, with 0 bases of the junction left unmatched. From germline, CDR1 is KGHSH and CDR2 LQKENI. The CDR3 contains 13 residues. The CDR3 nucleotides are TGTGCCAGCTCACCGACAGGGGACAATGAGCAGTTCTTC. Its translation is CASSPTGDNEQFF.

This sequence joins TRBV3-1 (or the pseudogene TRBV3-2) and TRBJ1-3; D is unclear. Between the trimmed V and J ends, which lost 1 base and 0 bases, there was a span of 7 bases. This CDR3 region has 15 residues. CDR1 and CDR2 from the germline V gene are LGHDT and YNNKEL (reference sequence). The chain's CDR3 is CASSQGAASGNTIYF. The CDR3 DNA follows: TGTGCCAGCAGCCAAGGGGCAGCCTCTGGAAACACCATATATTTT.

The rearrangement uses TRBV5-5 and TRBJ1-1, with a possible D match to TRBD1 (5 bases). The length of the CDR3 is 16 residues. V lost 5 bases and J 3 bases, leaving 20 bases between the germline ends. The germline V gene encodes CDR1 SGHKS and CDR2 YYEKEE (reference sequence). The CDR3 nucleotides are TGTGCCAGCAGTTTTCGTCCGCTACCGGGGGACACTGAAGCTTTCTTT. Its translation: CASSFRPLPGDTEAFF. The full variable domain, rest sourced from reference TRBV5-5 and TRBJ1-1, is DAGVTQSPTHLIKTRGQQVTLRCSPISGHKSVSWYQQVLGQGPQFIFQYYEKEERGRGNFPDRFSARQFPNYSSELNVNALLLGDSALYLCASSFRPLPGDTEAFFGQGTRLTVV.

V is TRBV7-9 and J is TRBJ2-4; D may be TRBD2 (6 bases). CDR3 length equals 15 residues. Germline-derived CDR1 and CDR2 are SEHNR and FQNEAQ (reference sequence). Trimming took off 5 bases at V and 3 bases at J, with 14 bases between the two ends. CDR3 protein: CASSPDGGGKNIQYF. The CDR3 DNA is TGTGCCAGCAGCCCCGACGGGGGTGGCAAAAACATTCAGTACTTC.

The rearrangement uses TRBV27 and TRBJ2-5; D ambiguous. Germline loops: CDR1 MNHEY, CDR2 SMNVEV (reference sequence). There are 14 residues in the CDR3. Trimming removed 1 base at V and 5 bases at J, with 11 bases between. CDR3 sequence: CASSLFPGSETQYF. DNA of the CDR3: TGTGCCAGCAGTTTATTCCCGGGTAGCGAGACCCAGTACTTC.

The J gene is TRBJ2-3, the V gene TRBV4-1; no clear D. Germline assignment: CDR1 MGHRA and CDR2 YSYEKL. V lost 0 bases, J lost 6 bases, and 10 bases lay in between. CDR3 length: 14 amino acids. CDR3 sequence: CASSQDSFRDTQYF. CDR3 nucleotides: TGCGCCAGCAGCCAAGATTCCTTCCGTGATACGCAGTATTTT.

The chain couples TRBV6-1 to TRBJ2-1; the match to TRBD2 covers 14 bases. V lost 2 bases, J lost 5 bases, and 11 bases stayed unmatched. Germline CDR1 and CDR2: MNHNS and SASEGT. This CDR3 region has 19 residues. CDR3 amino acids: CASSESTTSGGAINNEQFF. CDR3 DNA sequence: TGTGCCAGCAGTGAATCCACGACTAGCGGGGGGGCCATCAACAATGAGCAGTTCTTC.

The chain joins TRBV30 to TRBJ1-6; tentative D call: TRBD1 (5 bases). This CDR3 is built from 14 residues. Looked up from germline, CDR1 is GTSNPN and CDR2 is SVGIG (reference sequence). V lost 4 bases to trimming and J lost 7 bases, with 14 bases between them. Here the CDR3 reads CAWTGGGLNSPLHF. The CDR3 nucleotides read TGTGCCTGGACGGGGGGTGGCCTCAATTCACCCCTCCACTTT.

The CDR3 nucleotides are TGTGCCAGCAGTTACGGACAGGGGGCTCCTACTGAAGCTTTCTTT. It encodes CASSYGQGAPTEAFF. The chain combines TRBV6-6 with TRBJ1-1; TRBD1 agrees at 11 bases. Germline V gene sequence: CDR1 MNHNY, CDR2 SVGAGI (reference sequence). The V gene end was trimmed by 2 bases and the J gene end by 5 bases; junction bases not matched to a gene: 4. The CDR3 is 15 amino acids.

The chain has TRBV19 and TRBJ2-3, with 8 bases aligning to TRBD1. Germline V gene data show CDR1 as LNHDA and CDR2 as SQIVND (reference sequence). The CDR3 length is 14 residues. J was trimmed by 6 bases and V by 9 bases; bases with no gene match: 11. This CDR3 is CASGPTGAGDTQYF. DNA of the CDR3: TGTGCCAGCGGACCGACAGGGGCTGGGGATACGCAGTATTTT.

The DNA for the CDR3 is TGTGCCACCAGCAGAGATACAGGGGTCTACAATGAGCAGTTCTTC. This encodes CATSRDTGVYNEQFF. This chain links TRBV15 with TRBJ2-1; 7 nucleotides line up with TRBD1. Germline V gene data show CDR1 as LNHNV and CDR2 as YYDKDF (reference sequence). With 0 bases clipped from V and 3 bases from J, the junction kept 2 bases outside the gene matches. This CDR3 spans 15 amino acids.

This chain connects TRBV19 to TRBJ1-2; D is possibly TRBD1 (5 bases). The CDR3 has 13 residues. The ends were cut back, 3 bases at V and 4 bases at J, with 9 bases in the middle. Germline V CDR1 and CDR2: LNHDA, SQIVND (reference sequence). As DNA, the CDR3 is TGTGCCAGTAGTATTTTTCAGGGCTATGGCTACACCTTC. Amino acid sequence: CASSIFQGYGYTF.

This chain connects TRBV10-3 to TRBJ2-1, with D possibly being TRBD2 (7 bases). The germline gives CDR1 ENHRY, CDR2 SYGVKD. This CDR3 is built from 13 residues. The V and J ends lost 6 bases and 9 bases respectively, with 15 bases between them. The CDR3, as DNA: TGTGCCATCAGGGCTTACAGGGAGGGTGAGCAGTTCTTC. Translating gives CAIRAYREGEQFF.

The rearrangement uses TRBV6-2 or TRBV6-3 and TRBJ1-2, with D maybe TRBD1 (5 bases). CDR1 is MNHEY and CDR2 is SVGEGT in the germline V gene. Deletions cut 5 bases from V and 8 bases from J, with 12 bases between. The CDR3 length is 12 residues. The DNA for the CDR3 is TGTGCCAGCAGTCCAGGGTCTTGGGGCTACACCTTC. Its protein product is CASSPGSWGYTF.

The chain links TRBV5-6 to TRBJ1-1; no clear D gene. This CDR3 contains 16 residues. Between the trimmed V and J ends, which lost 4 bases and 0 bases, there was a span of 16 bases. Germline V CDR1 and CDR2: SGHDT, YYEEEE. In DNA, the CDR3 is TGTGCCAGCAGCCATTACAGTGAGTCCATGAACACTGAAGCTTTCTTT. This encodes CASSHYSESMNTEAFF.

This rearrangement joins TRBV4-1 to TRBJ2-2; TRBD1 agrees at 8 bases. V dropped 0 bases and J dropped 1; count of bases not matched to a gene: 4. Germline V lookup: CDR1 MGHRA, CDR2 YSYEKL. This CDR3 is built from 17 residues. This CDR3 is CASSQDRGTGNTGELFF. In DNA form, the CDR3 reads TGCGCCAGCAGCCAAGATCGTGGGACAGGGAACACCGGGGAGCTGTTTTTT.

This rearrangement joins TRBV3-1 (or the pseudogene TRBV3-2) to TRBJ2-3; tentatively, D is TRBD2 (5 bases). The CDR3 sequence is 14 residues long. Per germline, CDR1 LGHDT and CDR2 YNNKEL (reference sequence). Trimming took off 1 base at V and 6 bases at J, with 11 bases between the two ends. The CDR3 coding sequence is TGTGCCAGCAGCCAAGGAGGGAGCAAGGATACGCAGTATTTT. This translates into CASSQGGSKDTQYF.